The rows below give T cell receptor beta chains drawn from one sample of a study of cytomegalovirus exposure and HLA in healthy donors. Profiling relied on immunoSEQ multiplex PCR, and the TCRdb table lists in-frame clones only, not all of them. The profile shows approximately 180,000 clones, about 88% of them singletons. Sequenced sample: PBMCs. The receptors derive from a woman under 30 in good health and CMV-seronegative. CDR3s include the opening cysteine and the closing phenylalanine or tryptophan. A D gene is named only where the DNA matches it firmly. Clone size appears in some rows only: once, few, many, or a class for an expanded clone.

D gene: TRBD2; J gene: TRBJ2-2; V gene: TRBV5-1; clone size: -; CDR3 protein: CASTPLAANTGELFF; CDR3 DNA: TGCGCCAGCACCCCGCTAGCGGCGAACACCGGGGAGCTGTTTTTT
D gene: -; J gene: TRBJ2-7; V gene: TRBV5-6; clone size: -; CDR3 protein: CASSPAARFSEQYF; CDR3 DNA: TGTGCCAGCAGTCCAGCCGCCAGGTTCTCCGAGCAGTACTTC
D gene: TRBD1; J gene: TRBJ1-5; V gene: TRBV27; clone size: -; CDR3 protein: CASSLEGARGIHSNQPQHF; CDR3 DNA: TGTGCCAGCAGTTTAGAGGGGGCCCGTGGCATTCATAGCAATCAGCCCCAGCATTTT
D gene: TRBD1; J gene: TRBJ1-1; V gene: TRBV11-3; clone size: -; CDR3 protein: CASSLGTGGANTEAFF; CDR3 DNA: TGTGCCAGCAGCTTGGGGACAGGGGGAGCGAACACTGAAGCTTTCTTT
D gene: -; J gene: TRBJ2-7; V gene: TRBV6-1; clone size: -; CDR3 protein: CASSEDSRGRYEQYF; CDR3 DNA: TGTGCCAGCAGTGAAGATAGCAGGGGTCGCTACGAGCAGTACTTC
D gene: TRBD2; J gene: TRBJ2-1; V gene: TRBV6-4; clone size: -; CDR3 protein: CASSDSGRAVNEQFF; CDR3 DNA: TGTGCCAGCAGTGACAGCGGGAGGGCTGTCAATGAGCAGTTCTTC
D gene: TRBD2; J gene: TRBJ2-7; V gene: TRBV7-6; clone size: -; CDR3 protein: CASSPGTSGVHYEQYF; CDR3 DNA: TGTGCCAGCAGCCCCGGGACTAGCGGGGTACACTACGAGCAGTACTTC
D gene: -; J gene: TRBJ2-7; V gene: TRBV10-3; clone size: few; CDR3 protein: CAITPRRGSEDRYF; CDR3 DNA: TGTGCCATCACCCCGCGTAGGGGGAGCGAAGATCGGTACTTC
D gene: -; J gene: TRBJ1-1; V gene: TRBV28; clone size: -; CDR3 protein: CASSPYLSAGNTEAFF; CDR3 DNA: TGTGCCAGCAGTCCATACCTATCGGCGGGGAACACTGAAGCTTTCTTT
D gene: TRBD2; J gene: TRBJ2-1; V gene: TRBV18; clone size: -; CDR3 protein: CASSPPSGRGYNEQFF; CDR3 DNA: TGTGCCAGCTCACCACCGAGCGGGAGGGGGTACAATGAGCAGTTCTTC
D gene: TRBD1; J gene: TRBJ1-2; V gene: TRBV28; clone size: -; CDR3 protein: CASSPAGQGDYGYTF; CDR3 DNA: TGTGCCAGCAGTCCGGCGGGACAGGGGGATTACGGCTACACCTTC
D gene: -; J gene: TRBJ1-4; V gene: TRBV19; clone size: -; CDR3 protein: CASSITDRTNEKLFF; CDR3 DNA: TGTGCCAGTAGTATAACGGACAGAACTAATGAAAAACTGTTTTTT
D gene: TRBD1; J gene: TRBJ1-6; V gene: TRBV29-1; clone size: -; CDR3 protein: CSVSTGVPNSPLHF; CDR3 DNA: TGCAGCGTCTCGACAGGGGTGCCTAATTCACCCCTCCACTTT
D gene: -; J gene: TRBJ2-1; V gene: TRBV7-3; clone size: few; CDR3 protein: CASSFGERNEQFF; CDR3 DNA: TGTGCCAGCAGCTTTGGGGAGCGCAATGAGCAGTTCTTC
D gene: TRBD2; J gene: TRBJ2-3; V gene: TRBV5-6; clone size: -; CDR3 protein: CASSYGRASGRARTDTQYF; CDR3 DNA: TGTGCCAGCAGCTATGGCAGGGCTAGCGGGAGGGCGAGGACAGATACGCAGTATTTT
D gene: TRBD1; J gene: TRBJ2-1; V gene: TRBV7-9; clone size: -; CDR3 protein: CASSLAGTGSYNEQFF; CDR3 DNA: TGTGCCAGCAGCTTGGCCGGGACAGGGAGCTACAATGAGCAGTTCTTC